This T cell receptor beta chain was sequenced for a study of shared T cell receptors in the human thymus. Between the trimmed V and J ends, which lost 7 bases and 9 bases, there was a span of 20 bases. From germline, CDR1 is MNHEY and CDR2 SMNVEV (reference sequence). The length of the CDR3 is 14 residues. Some clones are missing from TCRdb's copy, which holds only in-frame ones; the method was immunoSEQ multiplex PCR. The sample shows about 380,000 clones, 95% of them seen only once. The TCR originated in a human donor. Sequences were obtained from thymocytes. The chain has TRBV27 and TRBJ2-3; D remains ambiguous. The CDR3, as DNA: TGTGCCAGCACAACTGGGCTACCGAACCCAACGCAGTATTTT. It is translated as CASTTGLPNPTQYF.